The rows below give T cell receptor beta chains drawn from one sample of a study of beta chain features in type 1 diabetes. Generated by immunoSEQ multiplex PCR, the TCRdb table keeps only in-frame clones and is missing some. The repertoire holds fewer than 550,000 clones, more than 9.5% seen once, with more than 0.045% in the top ten. Sequenced: naive CD4+ T cells from blood. The source of these receptors is a woman aged 18-29 years in good health. The CDR3 runs from the conserved cysteine through the conserved F or W. A D gene is named only where the DNA matches it firmly. Rows may omit the clone size; those that give it use once, few, many or a size class.

j_call: TRBJ2-7
v_call: TRBV7-9
d_call: NA
cdr3_length: 13
clone_size: NA
cdr3_nt: TGTGCCAGCAGCTTATCCCCCACCTACGAGCAGTACTTC
cdr3_aa: CASSLSPTYEQYF

j_call: TRBJ2-1
v_call: TRBV2
d_call: NA
cdr3_length: 14
clone_size: NA
cdr3_nt: TGTGCCAGCAGCTTAAGAAGTACAGGGACTGAGCAGTTCTTC
cdr3_aa: CASSLRSTGTEQFF

j_call: TRBJ2-1
v_call: TRBV11-2
d_call: TRBD2
cdr3_length: 15
clone_size: NA
cdr3_nt: TGTGCCAGCAGCTTAGATCTTGGAACTAGCGGTGAGCAGTTCTTC
cdr3_aa: CASSLDLGTSGEQFF

j_call: TRBJ2-1
v_call: TRBV9
d_call: TRBD2
cdr3_length: 16
clone_size: few
cdr3_nt: TGTGCCAGCAGCGTAACTAGCGGGGCGACCTACAATGAGCAGTTCTTC
cdr3_aa: CASSVTSGATYNEQFF

j_call: TRBJ2-1
v_call: TRBV4-2
d_call: NA
cdr3_length: 15
clone_size: NA
cdr3_nt: TGTGCCAGCAGGTCAAGGACGGACTCCTACAATGAGCAGTTCTTC
cdr3_aa: CASRSRTDSYNEQFF

j_call: TRBJ2-1
v_call: TRBV29-1
d_call: NA
cdr3_length: 13
clone_size: few
cdr3_nt: TGCAGCGTGCGGACAGTCGCCTATAGTGAGCAGTTCTTC
cdr3_aa: CSVRTVAYSEQFF

j_call: TRBJ2-7
v_call: TRBV7-2
d_call: NA
cdr3_length: 13
clone_size: few
cdr3_nt: TGTGCCAGCAGCTTAACAGGGTACCACGAGCAGTACTTC
cdr3_aa: CASSLTGYHEQYF

j_call: TRBJ2-1
v_call: TRBV7-9
d_call: NA
cdr3_length: 17
clone_size: NA
cdr3_nt: TGTGCCAGCAGCTTCACATTCAGGGGATCAACTTACAATGAGCAGTTCTTC
cdr3_aa: CASSFTFRGSTYNEQFF

j_call: TRBJ2-5
v_call: TRBV5-1
d_call: TRBD1
cdr3_length: 15
clone_size: few
cdr3_nt: TGCGCCAGCAGCTTGGATCCAGGGGGACAAGAGACCCAGTACTTC
cdr3_aa: CASSLDPGGQETQYF

j_call: TRBJ2-1
v_call: TRBV14
d_call: NA
cdr3_length: 12
clone_size: few
cdr3_nt: TGTGCCAGCAGCCAGGGCCGTCTGGGGCAGTTCTTC
cdr3_aa: CASSQGRLGQFF

j_call: TRBJ2-4
v_call: TRBV7-2
d_call: NA
cdr3_length: 13
clone_size: NA
cdr3_nt: TGTGCCAGCAGCTTAAGCCTGAGCAACATTCAGTACTTC
cdr3_aa: CASSLSLSNIQYF

j_call: TRBJ2-7
v_call: TRBV20-1
d_call: NA
cdr3_length: 11
clone_size: few
cdr3_nt: TGCAGTGCCAAGGGGTTCTTGGAGCAGTACTTC
cdr3_aa: CSAKGFLEQYF

j_call: TRBJ2-3
v_call: TRBV7-9
d_call: NA
cdr3_length: 15
clone_size: few
cdr3_nt: TGTGCCAGCAGCTCACCGGGAGCGCTCACAGATACGCAGTATTTT
cdr3_aa: CASSSPGALTDTQYF

j_call: TRBJ2-2
v_call: TRBV14
d_call: NA
cdr3_length: 15
clone_size: NA
cdr3_nt: TGTGCCAGCAGCCAAGGTCTGGGTAACACCGGGGAGCTGTTTTTT
cdr3_aa: CASSQGLGNTGELFF

j_call: TRBJ1-4
v_call: TRBV29-1
d_call: NA
cdr3_length: 14
clone_size: few
cdr3_nt: TGCAGCGCCGCCCGAGGGCCTCCTAATGAAAAACTGTTTTTT
cdr3_aa: CSAARGPPNEKLFF

j_call: TRBJ1-2
v_call: TRBV9
d_call: TRBD1
cdr3_length: 17
clone_size: NA
cdr3_nt: TGTGCCAGCAGCGTAGGGACAGGGGGCTCCCCTAACTATGGCTACACCTTC
cdr3_aa: CASSVGTGGSPNYGYTF

j_call: TRBJ2-5
v_call: TRBV7-8
d_call: NA
cdr3_length: 14
clone_size: few
cdr3_nt: TGTGCCAGCAGCTTGAACAGGGTCCGGGAGACCCAGTACTTC
cdr3_aa: CASSLNRVRETQYF

j_call: TRBJ1-1
v_call: TRBV29-1
d_call: NA
cdr3_length: 12
clone_size: NA
cdr3_nt: TGCAGCGTCCACGGACAAGTCACTGAAGCTTTCTTT
cdr3_aa: CSVHGQVTEAFF

j_call: TRBJ2-5
v_call: TRBV30
d_call: TRBD1
cdr3_length: 15
clone_size: few
cdr3_nt: TGTGCCTGGAGTTGGGGACAGGGGGCGGAAAAGACCCAGTACTTC
cdr3_aa: CAWSWGQGAEKTQYF

j_call: TRBJ2-1
v_call: TRBV5-4
d_call: NA
cdr3_length: 13
clone_size: NA
cdr3_nt: TGTGCCAGCAGCTTTGGGTTCCGTAATGAGCAGTTCTTC
cdr3_aa: CASSFGFRNEQFF

j_call: TRBJ1-5
v_call: TRBV30
d_call: NA
cdr3_length: 12
clone_size: NA
cdr3_nt: TGTGCCTGGAGTGCACAGCTTCGGCCCCAGCATTTT
cdr3_aa: CAWSAQLRPQHF

j_call: TRBJ2-5
v_call: TRBV7-2
d_call: TRBD2
cdr3_length: 15
clone_size: few
cdr3_nt: TGTGCCAGCAGCTTAAGGCCGGGAGGTCGGGAGACCCAGTACTTC
cdr3_aa: CASSLRPGGRETQYF

j_call: TRBJ2-5
v_call: TRBV15
d_call: TRBD2
cdr3_length: 16
clone_size: few
cdr3_nt: TGTGCCACCAGCGGATTCGGGACTAGCGGACAAGAGACCCAGTACTTC
cdr3_aa: CATSGFGTSGQETQYF

j_call: TRBJ2-1
v_call: TRBV12-5
d_call: NA
cdr3_length: 14
clone_size: few
cdr3_nt: TGTGCTAGTGGCGGAGGCAGGGGCTACAATGAGCAGTTCTTC
cdr3_aa: CASGGGRGYNEQFF

j_call: TRBJ2-7
v_call: TRBV7-9
d_call: NA
cdr3_length: 15
clone_size: NA
cdr3_nt: TGTGCCAGCAGCTTAGGAGGGCTATCGTCCTACGAGCAGTACTTC
cdr3_aa: CASSLGGLSSYEQYF

j_call: TRBJ2-6
v_call: TRBV5-6
d_call: NA
cdr3_length: 13
clone_size: NA
cdr3_nt: TGTGCCAGCAGCTTGGACCTATTGAACGTCCTGACTTTC
cdr3_aa: CASSLDLLNVLTF

j_call: TRBJ2-5
v_call: TRBV27
d_call: TRBD1
cdr3_length: 14
clone_size: few
cdr3_nt: TGTGCCAGCAGTCCCCGGACAGGGGGTGAGACCCAGTACTTC
cdr3_aa: CASSPRTGGETQYF

j_call: TRBJ1-2
v_call: TRBV2
d_call: NA
cdr3_length: 11
clone_size: few
cdr3_nt: TGTGCCAGCAGTGTGGCGGGTGGCTACACCTTC
cdr3_aa: CASSVAGGYTF

j_call: TRBJ1-1
v_call: TRBV6-5
d_call: NA
cdr3_length: 12
clone_size: few
cdr3_nt: TGTGCCAGCAGTTACGGGAGGGCTGAAGCTTTCTTT
cdr3_aa: CASSYGRAEAFF

j_call: TRBJ2-1
v_call: TRBV5-1
d_call: NA
cdr3_length: 16
clone_size: NA
cdr3_nt: TGCGCCAGCAGCTTGAGGCCAGGGCCACTAGGCAATGAGCAGTTCTTC
cdr3_aa: CASSLRPGPLGNEQFF

j_call: TRBJ1-1
v_call: TRBV14
d_call: NA
cdr3_length: 14
clone_size: few
cdr3_nt: TGTGCCAGCAGCCGACACAAAATGAACACTGAAGCTTTCTTT
cdr3_aa: CASSRHKMNTEAFF

j_call: TRBJ2-2
v_call: TRBV18
d_call: NA
cdr3_length: 14
clone_size: NA
cdr3_nt: TGTGCCAGCTCACCACCGGGACCAGCCGGGGAGCTGTTTTTT
cdr3_aa: CASSPPGPAGELFF

j_call: TRBJ1-5
v_call: TRBV18
d_call: NA
cdr3_length: 14
clone_size: few
cdr3_nt: TGTGCCAGCTCACCAGGGTCGGGCAATCAGCCCCAGCATTTT
cdr3_aa: CASSPGSGNQPQHF

j_call: TRBJ2-5
v_call: TRBV18
d_call: NA
cdr3_length: 13
clone_size: few
cdr3_nt: TGTGCCAGCTCACCTTCGCAGCAAGAGACCCAGTACTTC
cdr3_aa: CASSPSQQETQYF

j_call: TRBJ2-3
v_call: TRBV5-4
d_call: TRBD1
cdr3_length: 15
clone_size: NA
cdr3_nt: TGTGCCAGCAGCACAAGGACAGGGGCGACAGATACGCAGTATTTT
cdr3_aa: CASSTRTGATDTQYF

j_call: TRBJ2-7
v_call: TRBV15
d_call: NA
cdr3_length: 14
clone_size: NA
cdr3_nt: TGTGCCACCAGAAGAGCCGGGACGACCTACGAGCAGTACTTC
cdr3_aa: CATRRAGTTYEQYF

j_call: TRBJ2-1
v_call: TRBV27
d_call: NA
cdr3_length: 16
clone_size: NA
cdr3_nt: TGTGCCAGCAGTTTCGGACATCATCTCACCTACAATGAGCAGTTCTTC
cdr3_aa: CASSFGHHLTYNEQFF

j_call: TRBJ1-5
v_call: TRBV9
d_call: NA
cdr3_length: 15
clone_size: NA
cdr3_nt: TGTGCCAGCAGCGCTGGGGCAGGGAGCAATCAGCCCCAGCATTTT
cdr3_aa: CASSAGAGSNQPQHF

j_call: TRBJ2-3
v_call: TRBV10-3
d_call: NA
cdr3_length: 13
clone_size: few
cdr3_nt: TGTGCCATCAGTCACGGAGACACAGATACGCAGTATTTT
cdr3_aa: CAISHGDTDTQYF

j_call: TRBJ2-7
v_call: TRBV7-9
d_call: NA
cdr3_length: 13
clone_size: few
cdr3_nt: TGTGCCAGCAGCCGAGGACTACTCTACGAGCAGTACTTC
cdr3_aa: CASSRGLLYEQYF

j_call: TRBJ2-3
v_call: TRBV9
d_call: TRBD1
cdr3_length: 15
clone_size: few
cdr3_nt: TGTGCCAGCAGCGCGGACAGGTCCGTTCGCGATACGCAGTATTTT
cdr3_aa: CASSADRSVRDTQYF

j_call: TRBJ2-3
v_call: TRBV6-5
d_call: NA
cdr3_length: 13
clone_size: few
cdr3_nt: TGTGCCAGCGGCCAGCTTCTCCCAGATACGCAGTATTTT
cdr3_aa: CASGQLLPDTQYF

j_call: TRBJ2-3
v_call: TRBV2
d_call: NA
cdr3_length: 14
clone_size: NA
cdr3_nt: TGTGCCAGCACGCTGGAGTCAGCCGCAGATACGCAGTATTTT
cdr3_aa: CASTLESAADTQYF

j_call: TRBJ2-7
v_call: TRBV25-1
d_call: TRBD2
cdr3_length: 16
clone_size: NA
cdr3_nt: TGTGCCAGCAGTGACTCATTTACTAGCGGGAGTTACGAGCAGTACTTC
cdr3_aa: CASSDSFTSGSYEQYF

j_call: TRBJ2-7
v_call: TRBV11-3
d_call: TRBD2
cdr3_length: 14
clone_size: few
cdr3_nt: TGTGCCAGCAGATTACTAGCGGGGGTTGGCGAGCAGTACTTC
cdr3_aa: CASRLLAGVGEQYF

j_call: TRBJ1-1
v_call: TRBV2
d_call: NA
cdr3_length: 11
clone_size: NA
cdr3_nt: TGTGCCAGCAAGAGAAACACTGAAGCTTTCTTT
cdr3_aa: CASKRNTEAFF

j_call: TRBJ2-1
v_call: TRBV7-9
d_call: NA
cdr3_length: 17
clone_size: few
cdr3_nt: TGTGCCAGCAGCCGACAGAAAACAACGGTCTCCTACAATGAGCAGTTCTTC
cdr3_aa: CASSRQKTTVSYNEQFF

j_call: TRBJ2-3
v_call: TRBV7-9
d_call: NA
cdr3_length: 16
clone_size: few
cdr3_nt: TGTGCCAGCAGCTTACGGGTTGGGGGCCCCACAGATACGCAGTATTTT
cdr3_aa: CASSLRVGGPTDTQYF

j_call: TRBJ2-6
v_call: TRBV4-3
d_call: NA
cdr3_length: 13
clone_size: NA
cdr3_nt: TGCGCCAGCAGGCTTGCGGGGGCCAACGTCCTGACTTTC
cdr3_aa: CASRLAGANVLTF

j_call: TRBJ1-1
v_call: TRBV25-1
d_call: NA
cdr3_length: 13
clone_size: NA
cdr3_nt: TGTGCCAGCAGTGACAGGAGGAACACTGAAGCTTTCTTT
cdr3_aa: CASSDRRNTEAFF

j_call: TRBJ2-7
v_call: TRBV7-2
d_call: NA
cdr3_length: 14
clone_size: NA
cdr3_nt: TGTGCCAGCAGCTTAGGCCCGACTAGTAACGAGCAGTACTTC
cdr3_aa: CASSLGPTSNEQYF

j_call: TRBJ1-1
v_call: TRBV10-3
d_call: NA
cdr3_length: 13
clone_size: NA
cdr3_nt: TGTGCCATCAGTGAGTCGGGGAGGACTGACGCTTTCTTT
cdr3_aa: CAISESGRTDAFF

j_call: TRBJ1-1
v_call: TRBV9
d_call: NA
cdr3_length: 14
clone_size: few
cdr3_nt: TGTGCCAGCAGCCGCACAGGGCTCATGACTGAAGCTTTCTTT
cdr3_aa: CASSRTGLMTEAFF